Detailed here is one T cell receptor (beta chain). The method was immunoSEQ multiplex PCR; TCRdb's version includes in-frame clones alone and lacks a portion of them. The sample carries 70,000 to 90,000 clones, roughly 91% recorded once. The sample comes from a study of blood T cell repertoires in COVID-19. Germline V gene data show CDR1 as LGHNA and CDR2 as YSLEER. CDR3 length equals 18 residues. V gave up 1 base and J gave up 4 bases; unmatched junction bases: 15. The sequenced sample consisted of PBMCs or T cells enriched from blood (not recorded which). The chain joins TRBV4-3 to TRBJ2-7, with 8 bases aligning to TRBD2. This clonotype originated in a woman between 50 and 59 years old with acute COVID-19. The CDR3, as DNA: TGCGCCAGCAGCCAAGTGGCCCTCGGAAGGGAGCGGGAGTACGAGCAGTACTTC. Translating gives CASSQVALGREREYEQYF.